This is a list of T cell receptor beta chains from one sample in a study of patients and donors after allogeneic stem cell transplantation. MiXCR, run by TCRdb on the RT-PCR reads, gives a single entry per CDR3 protein. The profile shows about 400,000 distinct CDR3 sequences, more than 15% of them singletons. The sequenced material came from blood, either unsorted or a sorted T cell fraction (not recorded which). The receptors shown here come from a human donor who was either an allogeneic HSCT recipient or a stem cell or donor lymphocyte infusion donor (not recorded which). It is not recorded whose cells these are; they may come from a transplant donor. The CDR3 runs from the conserved cysteine through the conserved F or W. D genes are given only for firm matches. Part of the rows lack a size; the others show once, few, many or a class for expanded clones.

j_call v_call d_call clone_size cdr3_nt cdr3_aa
TRBJ1-5 TRBV20-1 - - TGCAGTGCTAGAGGGATGGGAAGCAATCAGCCCCAGCATTTT CSARGMGSNQPQHF
TRBJ1-1 TRBV6-5 - few TGTGCCAGCAGTTCTAGGCAGGGTTGGGATGGTACTGAAGCTTTCTTT CASSSRQGWDGTEAFF
TRBJ2-4 TRBV20-1 - - TGCAGTGTTGTCAGAACGCAGGGATCTGGGGAAGTCAAAAACATTCAGTACTTC CSVVRTQGSGEVKNIQYF
TRBJ2-3 TRBV6-9 - - TGTGCCAGCAGTTACACCCAGGGGCGGGGGTTGGTGACGGATACGCAGTATTTT CASSYTQGRGLVTDTQYF
TRBJ2-7 TRBV3-1 - - TGTGCCAGCAGCCAAGGCCCATCCTCCGAGCAGTACTTC CASSQGPSSEQYF
TRBJ1-4 TRBV7-2 - many TGTGCCAGCAGCACTGACCGCGCAACTAATGAAAAACTGTTTTTT CASSTDRATNEKLFF
TRBJ1-2 TRBV18 - - TGTGCCAGCTCACTAGGACAACGGAATGGCTACACCTTC CASSLGQRNGYTF
TRBJ2-2 TRBV30 - few TGTGCAAATAGGGACGCCCTCGGCACCGGGGAGCTGTTTTTT CANRDALGTGELFF
TRBJ1-5 TRBV19 - - TGTGCCAGTAAATCAGGCAATCAGCCCCAGCATTTT CASKSGNQPQHF
TRBJ1-6 TRBV20-1 - few TGCAGTGCTAGTCGAGACGCCTATTCACCCCTCCACTTT CSASRDAYSPLHF
TRBJ2-7 TRBV4-3 TRBD1 - TGCGCCAGCAGCCAAGTACAGGGGGCTCCCTACGAGCAGTACTTC CASSQVQGAPYEQYF
TRBJ1-4 TRBV6-1 TRBD1 few TGTGCCAGCAGGACGGGACAGCTTAATGAAAAACTGTTTTTT CASRTGQLNEKLFF
TRBJ1-1 TRBV7-8 TRBD1 - TGTGCCAGCAGCTCCCCCGCGACAGGGAAGCGTGAAGCTTTCTTT CASSSPATGKREAFF
TRBJ2-7 TRBV3-1 - few TGTGCCAGCAGCCAATCTACCTACGAGCAGTACTTC CASSQSTYEQYF
TRBJ1-2 TRBV5-1 - many TGCGCCAGCAGCTTGGCACCAGCCCGAGGTGGCTACACCTTC CASSLAPARGGYTF
TRBJ2-5 TRBV7-3 - - TGTGCCAGCAGCCATAGGGGGGAAGAGACCCAGTACTTC CASSHRGEETQYF
TRBJ1-5 TRBV21-1 - few TGTGCCAGCAGCAAATTTATACCCCGGGACAGGGGCAATCAGCCCCAGCATTTT CASSKFIPRDRGNQPQHF
TRBJ2-7 TRBV20-1 TRBD2 few TGCAGTGCTACCGGGACTAGACCCTACGAGCAGTACTTC CSATGTRPYEQYF
TRBJ1-1 TRBV4-2 - few TGTGCCAGCAGCCATATATACAGGGACGACACTGAAGCTTTCTTT CASSHIYRDDTEAFF
TRBJ1-2 TRBV6-5 TRBD1 few TGTGCCAGCAGTTCCTCCGACAGGGGTGGTGGCTACACCTTC CASSSSDRGGGYTF
TRBJ2-5 TRBV4-1 - few TGCGCCAGCAGCCAAGAGGGAGGATTCCAAGAGACCCAGTACTTC CASSQEGGFQETQYF
TRBJ2-1 TRBV10-3 TRBD2 - TGTGCCATCAGGGACGGGACTAGCGGGAGGAATGAGCAGTTCTTC CAIRDGTSGRNEQFF
TRBJ2-5 TRBV27 - few TGTGCCAGCAGTTGGGGTAGCCTTGAGACCCAGTACTTC CASSWGSLETQYF
TRBJ2-7 TRBV5-6 TRBD2 - TGTGCCAGCAGCTGGATACTAGCGGGATCTTTCTACGAGCAGTACTTC CASSWILAGSFYEQYF
TRBJ2-2 TRBV12-3/TRBV12-4 TRBD1 - TGTGCCAGCAGTTCAGACAGGGGCACCGGGGAGCTGTTTTTT CASSSDRGTGELFF
TRBJ2-7 TRBV20-1 - - TGCAGTGCTATTGGTGGGGGGCCCGGTTACGAGCAGTACTTC CSAIGGGPGYEQYF
TRBJ2-1 TRBV7-3 TRBD2 - TGTGCCAGCAGCTCCGAGACTAGCGGGATTAACAATGAGCAGTTCTTC CASSSETSGINNEQFF
TRBJ1-1 TRBV7-2 TRBD1 few TGTGCCAGCAGCTTAAGGGGGCGGGTCACTGAAGCTTTCTTT CASSLRGRVTEAFF
TRBJ2-1 TRBV4-3 - - TGCGCCAGCAGCCAAGATGTTTTTAGCTCCTACAATGAGCAGTTCTTC CASSQDVFSSYNEQFF
TRBJ2-7 TRBV12-3/TRBV12-4 TRBD2 many TGTGCCAGCAGTTTAGGTGCGGGAGGCCACTACGAGCAGTACTTC CASSLGAGGHYEQYF
TRBJ2-3 TRBV5-1 - - TGCGCCAGCAGCTTTTCCAGTCTCACAGATACGCAGTATTTT CASSFSSLTDTQYF
TRBJ2-1 TRBV2 TRBD2 - TGTGCCAGCAGTGAAGGGACTAGCGTAGTGAGCTCCTACAATGAGCAGTTCTTC CASSEGTSVVSSYNEQFF
TRBJ2-5 TRBV7-2 TRBD2 few TGTGCCAGCAGCCCACTAGCGGCGAGTGAGACCCAGTACTTC CASSPLAASETQYF
TRBJ2-6 TRBV12-3/TRBV12-4 TRBD2 few TGTGCCAGCAGCCCGAGGAGCGGGACGTCTCGCTCTGGGGCCAACGTCCTGACTTTC CASSPRSGTSRSGANVLTF
TRBJ2-1 TRBV4-2 TRBD2 - TGTGCCAGCAGCGAAGGGGCTTTTGGGACTAGCAACGATGAGCAGTTCTTC CASSEGAFGTSNDEQFF
TRBJ2-3 TRBV20-1 - - TGCAGTGCACCCTTTCGGGTCGGGCGGACAGATACGCAGTATTTT CSAPFRVGRTDTQYF
TRBJ2-2 TRBV24-1 - few TGTGCCGCCGGCGGGCCCGGGGAGCTGTTTTTT CAAGGPGELFF
TRBJ2-7 TRBV6-1 - - TGTGCCAGCAGTCCGGACTACCGCTACGAGCAGTACTTC CASSPDYRYEQYF
TRBJ1-5 TRBV6-2/TRBV6-3 TRBD1 - TGTGCCAGCAGACCAAGGACAGGGGCGCTCGGGCAGCCCCAGCATTTT CASRPRTGALGQPQHF
TRBJ1-5 TRBV25-1 - few TGTGCCAGCAGTCCAACCCTCCGGACGGGCAATCAGCCCCAGCATTTT CASSPTLRTGNQPQHF
TRBJ2-5 TRBV9 - few TGTGCCAGCAGCGTAGTATGGGGAGGCCAAGAGACCCAGTACTTC CASSVVWGGQETQYF
TRBJ2-1 TRBV7-2 - few TGTGCCAGCAGGATTACAGGGTCCCCCTACAATGAGCAGTTCTTC CASRITGSPYNEQFF
TRBJ1-1 TRBV12-3/TRBV12-4 TRBD1 once TGTGCCAGCAGCAGGGACAGGGTAAGGGACACTGAAGCTTTCTTT CASSRDRVRDTEAFF
TRBJ1-5 TRBV19 TRBD1 - TGTGCCAGCACTTTAGAGGGGGCGAGCAATCAGCCCCAGCATTTT CASTLEGASNQPQHF
TRBJ2-1 TRBV2 - - TGTGCCAGCAGTGAAGCATTAAGGGGGGAGCGATTCTTC CASSEALRGERFF
TRBJ2-1 TRBV7-6 - - TGTGCCAGCAGCTTTATCGCGGGTTATGAGCAGTTCTTC CASSFIAGYEQFF
TRBJ1-2 TRBV12-3/TRBV12-4 TRBD1 few TGTGCCAGCAGTTTGGGACAGTCCGCCTATGGCTACACCTTC CASSLGQSAYGYTF
TRBJ1-1 TRBV4-1 TRBD1 many TGCGCCAGCAGCCAAGTAAGGGACAGAGAGTTGTTCTTTGAAGCTTTCTTT CASSQVRDRELFFEAFF